One and the same sample provided the 24 T cell receptor beta chains below, sequenced in a study of blood T cell repertoires in COVID-19. Method: immunoSEQ multiplex PCR; TCRdb's copy keeps in-frame clones and lacks some. Among 240,000 or so clones, 70% to 85% were seen once, and the ten largest hold around 3.2%. The sample was peripheral blood. These receptors all come from a woman of 80 years or more with acute or convalescent COVID-19.

This clone was picked up a small number of times. The chain is built from TRBV6-5 and TRBJ1-5; no firm D call. The CDR3 extends over 13 amino acids. The V end lost 7 bases, the J end lost 0 bases, and 7 bases lay between the germline ends. The V gene's germline CDR1 is MNHEY and CDR2 SVGAGI. CDR3 nucleotides: TGTGCCAGCAAAGAGAATAGCAATCAGCCCCAGCATTTT. It yields the protein CASKENSNQPQHF.

The chain uses TRBV6-5 and TRBJ1-1; D unclear. Germline CDR1 and CDR2: MNHEY and SVGAGI. This CDR3 spans 13 amino acids. With 4 bases removed from V and 1 base from J, the gap between germline ends came to 7 bases. The CDR3 protein is CASSLLENTEAFF. In DNA form, the CDR3 reads TGTGCCAGCAGTTTATTAGAGAACACTGAAGCTTTCTTT.

Comments on this clone: It may be a read error: a sequence one base away is much more abundant. The same CDR3 is also encoded by other DNA sequences in this sample. This chain links TRBV6-2 or TRBV6-3 with TRBJ1-5; D is unclear. Trimming stripped 5 bases from V and 0 bases from J, with 5 bases between. Germline CDR1 and CDR2: MNHEY and SVGEGT. This CDR3 contains 13 residues. The CDR3, as DNA: TGTGCCAGCAGTCCCTATAGCAATCAGCCCCAGCATTTT. Protein product: CASSPYSNQPQHF.

The rearrangement links TRBV6-2 or TRBV6-3 to TRBJ1-2, with a possible D match to TRBD1 (5 bases). The germline V gene encodes CDR1 MNHEY and CDR2 SVGEGT. CDR3 size: 15 residues. V lost 6 bases and J 5 bases, leaving 19 bases between the germline ends. The CDR3, as DNA: TGTGCCAGCAGCTCATTTCGGGGGACGGAGTATGGCTACACCTTC. Translation gives CASSSFRGTEYGYTF.

This clone occurred once. CDR3 bases: TGCGCCAGCAGCCGGGGACTAGCTCCCCTGGCCGGGGAGCTGTTTTTT. As protein: CASSRGLAPLAGELFF. This chain links TRBV4-1 with TRBJ2-2; 9 positions agree with TRBD2. Germline CDR1 reads MGHRA; CDR2 reads YSYEKL. With 4 bases clipped from V and 6 bases from J, the junction kept 9 bases outside the gene matches. The CDR3 has 16 residues.

This clone has just a few counts. The CDR3 sequence: CASSLQGPDTEAFF. The CDR3 nucleotides read TGCGCCAGCAGCTTACAGGGGCCGGACACTGAAGCTTTCTTT. This sequence joins TRBV5-1 and TRBJ1-1; 7 positions match TRBD1. The CDR3 length is 14 residues. Germline V gene sequence: CDR1 SGHRS, CDR2 YFSETQ. Unmatched junction bases numbered 4, after V lost 2 bases and J lost 3 bases.

The count of this clone is one. The chain couples TRBV25-1 to TRBJ2-1, with 10 bases matching TRBD1. V lost 4 bases and J lost 3; bases outside the gene matches: 6. CDR3 length: 16 amino acids. The germline V gene encodes CDR1 MGHDK and CDR2 SYGVNS. CDR3 sequence reads: CASSATTGGIYNEQFF. The CDR3 region has the DNA TGTGCCAGCAGTGCAACGACAGGGGGCATCTACAATGAGCAGTTCTTC.

This clone was recorded a few times. The V and J genes are TRBV9 and TRBJ2-7; TRBD1 aligns across 10 bases. The length of the CDR3 is 14 residues. J gave up 6 bases and V 4 bases, and 7 bases lay outside the gene matches. Germline values: CDR1 SGDLS, CDR2 YYNGEE. CDR3 residues: CASSPGDRGGEQYF. The CDR3 DNA reads TGTGCCAGCAGCCCCGGGGACAGGGGTGGCGAGCAGTACTTC. Combining the CDR3 with reference TRBV9 and TRBJ2-7 gives the whole variable domain DSGVTQTPKHLITATGQRVTLRCSPRSGDLSVYWYQQSLDQGLQFLIQYYNGEERAKGNILERFSAQQFPDLHSELNLSSLELGDSALYFCASSPGDRGGEQYFGPGTRLTVT.

This chain joins TRBV15 and TRBJ2-7, with TRBD1 as a possible D gene (5 bases). The germline V gene has CDR1 LNHNV and CDR2 YYDKDF (reference sequence). Deletions cut 0 bases from V and 3 bases from J, with 12 bases between. CDR3 length equals 15 residues. The DNA of the CDR3 is TGTGCCACCAGCAGAGATCCAGGGCCCCACTACGAGCAGTACTTC. It encodes CATSRDPGPHYEQYF.

This rearrangement joins TRBV3-1 (or the pseudogene TRBV3-2) to TRBJ2-3; D call uncertain. Trimming removed 4 bases from V and 6 bases from J, with 5 bases in between. Germline V gene lookup returns CDR1 LGHDT and CDR2 YNNKEL (reference sequence). The CDR3 runs to 11 residues. CDR3 bases: TGTGCCAGCAGCCGGAGTGATACGCAGTATTTT. Protein sequence: CASSRSDTQYF.

This clone appeared a few times. The chain uses TRBV15 and TRBJ2-1; 9 bases agree with TRBD2. The CDR3 loop spans 17 amino acids. J was trimmed by 6 bases and V by 5 bases; bases with no gene match: 14. Looked up from germline, CDR1 is LNHNV and CDR2 is YYDKDF (reference sequence). The chain's CDR3 is CATSSLGRGGLSNEQFF. As DNA, the CDR3 is TGTGCCACCAGCTCCCTGGGGCGGGGGGGCCTAAGCAATGAGCAGTTCTTC.

This clone was counted once. The rearrangement uses TRBV6-6 and TRBJ1-5, with TRBD1 matching 7 bases. The CDR3 sequence is 13 residues long. The germline gives CDR1 MNHNY, CDR2 SVGAGI (reference sequence). V dropped 6 bases and J dropped 3; count of bases not matched to a gene: 2. In DNA, the CDR3 is TGTGCCAGCAGGGGGACAGCCAATCAGCCCCAGCATTTT. Its protein product is CASRGTANQPQHF.

V and J are TRBV18 and TRBJ2-2; D ambiguous. Trimming removed 6 bases at V and 3 bases at J, with 2 bases between. This CDR3 has 11 residues. Germline V gives CDR1 KGHSH, CDR2 LQKENI. This CDR3 is CASSDTGELFF. CDR3 nucleotide sequence: TGTGCCAGCTCCGACACCGGGGAGCTGTTTTTT.

This clone was counted only a few times. J is TRBJ1-2 and V is TRBV19, with a possible D match to TRBD1 (6 bases). The V end was cut by 6 bases, the J end by 4 bases, with 21 bases between. Germline V gene lookup returns CDR1 LNHDA and CDR2 SQIVND (reference sequence). The CDR3 is made up of 16 amino acids. The CDR3 DNA follows: TGTGCCAGTAGAACGGACAGAAGCCGAGTCGGCTATGGCTACACCTTC. This encodes CASRTDRSRVGYGYTF.

This clone was detected a few times. The chain recombines TRBV7-7 with TRBJ2-5, with TRBD2 matching 11 bases. CDR3 size: 15 residues. CDR1 SSHAT and CDR2 FNYEAQ come from the germline V gene (reference sequence). J lost 5 bases, V lost 6 bases, and 8 bases had no gene match. The CDR3 spells CASSLLAGDRETQYF. Here the CDR3 DNA reads TGTGCCAGCAGTCTACTAGCGGGAGATCGGGAGACCCAGTACTTC. The full variable domain, its missing parts supplied by reference TRBV7-7 and TRBJ2-5, is GAGVSQSPRYKVTKRGQDVTLRCDPISSHATLYWYQQALGQGPEFLTYFNYEAQPDKSGLPSDRFSAERPEGSISTLTIQRTEQRDSAMYRCASSLLAGDRETQYFGPGTRLLVL.

The rearrangement joins TRBV5-1 to TRBJ1-4; perhaps TRBD1 as D (6 bases). The CDR3 runs to 15 residues. Trimming shortened V by 4 bases and J by 7 bases, and 17 bases separated the two germline ends. The germline V gene encodes CDR1 SGHRS and CDR2 YFSETQ. The chain's CDR3 is CASSPTGQRGEKLFF. CDR3 bases: TGCGCCAGCAGCCCCACAGGACAGAGGGGTGAAAAACTGTTTTTT.

The chain joins TRBV7-8 to TRBJ1-1, with 7 bases matching TRBD1. Germline values: CDR1 SGHVS, CDR2 FQNEAQ. This CDR3 has 15 residues. After removal of 2 bases from V and 7 bases from J, the junction contained 10 bases not matched to a gene. The CDR3 loop reads CASSLRRGTGDEAFF. Written as DNA, the CDR3 is TGTGCCAGCAGCTTACGGCGTGGTACAGGGGATGAAGCTTTCTTT.

The chain couples TRBV19 to TRBJ2-5, with D uncertain. The CDR3 sequence is 15 residues long. Between the trimmed V and J ends, which lost 3 bases and 1 base, there was a span of 12 bases. The germline gives CDR1 LNHDA, CDR2 SQIVND (reference sequence). This chain's CDR3 is CASSILLKSQETQYF. CDR3 sequence (DNA): TGTGCCAGTAGTATCCTCCTAAAAAGCCAAGAGACCCAGTACTTC.

The V call is TRBV3-1 (or the pseudogene TRBV3-2), the J call TRBJ1-4, with D perhaps TRBD1 (5 bases). There are 12 residues in the CDR3. Trimming took off 7 bases at V and 4 bases at J, with 7 bases between the two ends. Germline lookup yields CDR1 LGHDT and CDR2 YNNKEL (reference sequence). The CDR3 reads CASNRYNEKLFF. CDR3 bases: TGTGCCAGCAACAGGTATAATGAAAAACTGTTTTTT.

V gene TRBV5-1 combines with J gene TRBJ2-2; perhaps TRBD1 as D (5 bases). This CDR3 is 14 amino acids long. Germline values: CDR1 SGHRS, CDR2 YFSETQ. V dropped 1 base and J dropped 7 bases, with 11 bases sitting between them. CDR3 DNA sequence: TGCGCCAGCAGCTTGAGACAGATGAACGGGGAGCTGTTTTTT. It encodes CASSLRQMNGELFF. Combining the CDR3 with reference TRBV5-1 and TRBJ2-2 gives the whole variable domain KAGVTQTPRYLIKTRGQQVTLSCSPISGHRSVSWYQQTPGQGLQFLFEYFSETQRNKGNFPGRFSGRQFSNSRSEMNVSTLELGDSALYLCASSLRQMNGELFFGEGSRLTVL.

Of note for this clone: Other DNA sequences from this sample encode an identical CDR3 as well. The genes are TRBV3-1 (or the pseudogene TRBV3-2) and TRBJ2-3; 14 positions match TRBD2. Trimming took 4 bases from V and 3 from J; bases not matched to a gene: 3. Germline-derived CDR1 and CDR2 are LGHDT and YNNKEL (reference sequence). This CDR3 spans 16 amino acids. CDR3 sequence: CASSLRLAGGTDTQYF. The CDR3 DNA reads TGTGCCAGCAGCCTGAGACTAGCGGGAGGGACAGATACGCAGTATTTT.

This clone has more than one count but fewer than ten. This sequence joins TRBV11-2 and TRBJ2-3; 7 bases match TRBD2. V lost 2 bases and J lost 5; bases outside the gene matches: 10. The CDR3 is 16 residues long. From germline, CDR1 is SGHAT and CDR2 FQNNGV. Here the CDR3 reads CASSLQSAGRGDTQYF. The DNA of the CDR3 is TGTGCCAGCAGCTTACAGTCAGCGGGGCGGGGAGATACGCAGTATTTT.

This sequence joins TRBV6-6 and TRBJ2-4; 12 bases are a match to TRBD1. CDR3 length: 19 amino acids. V lost 6 bases and J lost 3; bases outside the gene matches: 15. Germline V gene lookup returns CDR1 MNHNY and CDR2 SVGAGI (reference sequence). The chain's CDR3 is CASSRLIRDRGLFKNIQYF. CDR3 DNA: TGTGCCAGCAGCCGACTCATCCGGGACAGGGGGCTTTTCAAAAACATTCAGTACTTC.

V gene TRBV6-5 combines with J gene TRBJ2-7, with D perhaps TRBD1 (5 bases). The V end lost 6 bases, the J end lost 2 bases, and 8 bases lay between the germline ends. Germline CDR1 and CDR2: MNHEY and SVGAGI. The CDR3 contains 12 residues. The CDR3 here is CASRKGPYEQYF. CDR3 DNA: TGTGCCAGCAGGAAGGGGCCCTACGAGCAGTACTTC.